These T cell receptor beta chains were read from a single sample in a study of cytomegalovirus exposure and HLA in healthy donors. This table comes from immunoSEQ multiplex PCR, and its TCRdb copy is limited to in-frame clones, with some not included. Among fewer than 110,000 clones listed, 60% to 75% were seen once. Sample: PBMCs. Receptors were obtained from a middle-aged woman in good health and CMV-seronegative. CDR3s include the opening cysteine and the closing phenylalanine or tryptophan. A D gene is named only where the DNA matches it firmly. Only part of the rows carry a size: once, few, many, or a class if the clone is expanded.

v_gene: TRBV7-8; abundance: NA; j_gene: TRBJ2-1; d_gene: NA; CDR3aa: CASSVTPAYNEQFF; CDR3nt: TGTGCCAGCAGCGTTACACCCGCCTACAATGAGCAGTTCTTC
v_gene: TRBV29-1; abundance: NA; j_gene: TRBJ2-1; d_gene: TRBD2; CDR3aa: CSAGTSGDEQFF; CDR3nt: TGCAGCGCCGGGACTAGCGGCGATGAGCAGTTCTTC
v_gene: TRBV27; abundance: NA; j_gene: TRBJ2-1; d_gene: NA; CDR3aa: CASTILGNNEQFF; CDR3nt: TGTGCCAGCACGATTCTAGGTAACAATGAGCAGTTCTTC
v_gene: TRBV29-1; abundance: few; j_gene: TRBJ1-1; d_gene: NA; CDR3aa: CSARVPTTEAFF; CDR3nt: TGCAGCGCCAGGGTCCCGACGACTGAAGCTTTCTTT
v_gene: TRBV9; abundance: few; j_gene: TRBJ2-1; d_gene: NA; CDR3aa: CASSVPPDSSYNEQFF; CDR3nt: TGTGCCAGCAGCGTCCCGCCGGACAGCTCCTACAATGAGCAGTTCTTC
v_gene: TRBV5-1; abundance: NA; j_gene: TRBJ1-1; d_gene: NA; CDR3aa: CASSLESEMNTEAFF; CDR3nt: TGCGCCAGCAGCTTGGAGTCGGAGATGAACACTGAAGCTTTCTTT
v_gene: TRBV11-2; abundance: few; j_gene: TRBJ2-7; d_gene: NA; CDR3aa: CASSLAVGARYEQYF; CDR3nt: TGTGCCAGCAGCTTAGCTGTAGGAGCAAGGTACGAGCAGTACTTC
v_gene: TRBV7-8; abundance: NA; j_gene: TRBJ2-7; d_gene: NA; CDR3aa: CASSLGVRAFYEQYF; CDR3nt: TGTGCCAGCAGCTTAGGGGTCAGGGCGTTCTACGAGCAGTACTTC
v_gene: TRBV4-2; abundance: NA; j_gene: TRBJ2-3; d_gene: TRBD2; CDR3aa: CASSQAALAGSPDTQYF; CDR3nt: TGTGCCAGCAGCCAGGCCGCTCTAGCGGGGAGTCCAGATACGCAGTATTTT
v_gene: TRBV5-1; abundance: NA; j_gene: TRBJ2-5; d_gene: NA; CDR3aa: CASSSNAAGKETQYF; CDR3nt: TGCGCCAGCAGCTCCAATGCGGCAGGGAAGGAGACCCAGTACTTC
v_gene: TRBV28; abundance: NA; j_gene: TRBJ2-2; d_gene: NA; CDR3aa: CASSKNRVELFF; CDR3nt: TGTGCCAGCAGTAAAAACCGGGTGGAGCTGTTTTTT
v_gene: TRBV11-2; abundance: NA; j_gene: TRBJ2-5; d_gene: NA; CDR3aa: CASSLSTSRETQYF; CDR3nt: TGTGCCAGCAGCTTAAGCACTAGCAGGGAGACCCAGTACTTC
v_gene: TRBV19; abundance: NA; j_gene: TRBJ2-7; d_gene: TRBD2; CDR3aa: CASSKSGGAYEQYF; CDR3nt: TGTGCCAGTAGTAAGAGCGGGGGGGCCTACGAGCAGTACTTC
v_gene: TRBV11-3; abundance: NA; j_gene: TRBJ2-5; d_gene: TRBD2; CDR3aa: CASSAGLASQETQYF; CDR3nt: TGTGCCAGCAGCGCCGGACTAGCGAGCCAAGAGACCCAGTACTTC
v_gene: TRBV7-8; abundance: few; j_gene: TRBJ2-7; d_gene: TRBD2; CDR3aa: CASSLTSGLPYEQYF; CDR3nt: TGTGCCAGCAGCCTGACTAGCGGGTTACCCTACGAGCAGTACTTC
v_gene: TRBV10-3; abundance: NA; j_gene: TRBJ1-4; d_gene: TRBD1; CDR3aa: CAISAQGAGNEKLFF; CDR3nt: TGTGCCATCAGTGCCCAGGGGGCAGGTAATGAAAAACTGTTTTTT
v_gene: TRBV7-2; abundance: NA; j_gene: TRBJ1-4; d_gene: TRBD1; CDR3aa: CASSSTGTANEKLFF; CDR3nt: TGTGCCAGCAGCTCCACCGGGACAGCTAATGAAAAACTGTTTTTT
v_gene: TRBV12-5; abundance: NA; j_gene: TRBJ1-6; d_gene: NA; CDR3aa: CASRDAVSPLHF; CDR3nt: TGTGCTAGTCGGGATGCGGTCTCACCCCTCCACTTT
v_gene: TRBV11-3; abundance: NA; j_gene: TRBJ2-2; d_gene: TRBD2; CDR3aa: CASSLDWPSGGYTGELFF; CDR3nt: TGTGCCAGCAGCTTAGATTGGCCTAGCGGGGGTTATACCGGGGAGCTGTTTTTT
v_gene: TRBV4-3; abundance: once; j_gene: TRBJ1-6; d_gene: NA; CDR3aa: CASSQDQEAGYSPLHF; CDR3nt: TGCGCCAGCAGCCAAGATCAGGAGGCTGGTTATTCACCCCTCCACTTT
v_gene: TRBV7-9; abundance: NA; j_gene: TRBJ2-2; d_gene: NA; CDR3aa: CASNLDWGSPRVGGELFF; CDR3nt: TGTGCCAGCAATCTCGATTGGGGCAGTCCTCGGGTCGGCGGGGAGCTGTTTTTT
v_gene: TRBV18; abundance: few; j_gene: TRBJ1-1; d_gene: TRBD1; CDR3aa: CASSPRNRGTMNTEAFF; CDR3nt: TGTGCCAGCTCACCTCGGAACAGGGGGACGATGAACACTGAAGCTTTCTTT
v_gene: TRBV4-1; abundance: NA; j_gene: TRBJ2-7; d_gene: TRBD2; CDR3aa: CASSQGIPGLANFEQYF; CDR3nt: TGCGCCAGCAGCCAGGGAATCCCGGGACTAGCGAACTTCGAGCAGTACTTC
v_gene: TRBV2; abundance: few; j_gene: TRBJ1-4; d_gene: NA; CDR3aa: CASTEGQINEKLFF; CDR3nt: TGTGCCTCTACGGAGGGCCAGATAAATGAAAAACTGTTTTTT
v_gene: TRBV19; abundance: NA; j_gene: TRBJ2-1; d_gene: TRBD1; CDR3aa: CASSIGQGTEQFF; CDR3nt: TGTGCCAGTAGTATCGGACAGGGAACTGAGCAGTTCTTC
v_gene: TRBV7-8; abundance: few; j_gene: TRBJ2-1; d_gene: TRBD2; CDR3aa: CASSLGSGGADEQFF; CDR3nt: TGTGCCAGCAGCTTGGGGAGCGGGGGGGCCGATGAGCAGTTCTTC
v_gene: TRBV18; abundance: once; j_gene: TRBJ2-7; d_gene: TRBD2; CDR3aa: CASSPQPGLGKNEQYF; CDR3nt: TGTGCCAGCTCACCACAACCGGGACTAGGGAAGAACGAGCAGTACTTC
v_gene: TRBV6-1; abundance: NA; j_gene: TRBJ2-1; d_gene: NA; CDR3aa: CASSGTSYNEQFF; CDR3nt: TGTGCCAGCTCCGGGACTTCCTACAATGAGCAGTTCTTC
v_gene: TRBV19; abundance: NA; j_gene: TRBJ2-7; d_gene: NA; CDR3aa: CASSKRGEQYF; CDR3nt: TGTGCCAGTAGTAAAAGGGGCGAGCAGTACTTC
v_gene: TRBV18; abundance: NA; j_gene: TRBJ1-1; d_gene: TRBD1; CDR3aa: CASSREDRGTGGEAFF; CDR3nt: TGTGCCAGCTCACGCGAGGACAGGGGCACTGGGGGTGAAGCTTTCTTT
v_gene: TRBV4-2; abundance: NA; j_gene: TRBJ2-1; d_gene: TRBD2; CDR3aa: CASSQDGLAGFYEQFF; CDR3nt: TGTGCCAGCAGCCAAGACGGCCTAGCGGGATTCTATGAGCAGTTCTTC
v_gene: TRBV7-3; abundance: few; j_gene: TRBJ2-1; d_gene: NA; CDR3aa: CASSLLDSEQFF; CDR3nt: TGTGCCAGCAGCCTTCTAGACAGTGAGCAGTTCTTC
v_gene: TRBV5-1; abundance: NA; j_gene: TRBJ2-7; d_gene: TRBD2; CDR3aa: CASSLGLSGGGSYEQYF; CDR3nt: TGCGCCAGCAGCTTGGGACTTAGCGGGGGTGGCTCCTACGAGCAGTACTTC
v_gene: TRBV21-1; abundance: NA; j_gene: TRBJ1-1; d_gene: NA; CDR3aa: CASSKVGGSDTEAFF; CDR3nt: TGTGCCAGCAGCAAAGTAGGGGGTAGCGACACTGAAGCTTTCTTT
v_gene: TRBV7-9; abundance: NA; j_gene: TRBJ2-7; d_gene: TRBD1; CDR3aa: CASSPTPGQGPYEQYF; CDR3nt: TGTGCCAGCAGCCCAACCCCGGGACAGGGTCCCTACGAGCAGTACTTC
v_gene: TRBV27; abundance: NA; j_gene: TRBJ1-6; d_gene: TRBD1; CDR3aa: CASRRDRQYSPLHF; CDR3nt: TGTGCCAGCAGGCGGGACAGGCAGTATTCACCCCTCCACTTT
v_gene: TRBV6-4; abundance: NA; j_gene: TRBJ2-1; d_gene: NA; CDR3aa: CASSDSRLRDGSYNEQFF; CDR3nt: TGTGCCAGCAGTGACTCGAGATTGCGGGACGGCTCCTACAATGAGCAGTTCTTC
v_gene: TRBV28; abundance: NA; j_gene: TRBJ2-7; d_gene: NA; CDR3aa: CASSSTTGTFYEQYF; CDR3nt: TGTGCCAGCAGTTCGACAACCGGGACATTCTACGAGCAGTACTTC
v_gene: TRBV7-9; abundance: NA; j_gene: TRBJ2-3; d_gene: NA; CDR3aa: CSSSLRRDTQYF; CDR3nt: TGTTCCAGCAGCTTAAGGAGAGATACGCAGTATTTT
v_gene: TRBV6-5; abundance: NA; j_gene: TRBJ1-4; d_gene: TRBD1; CDR3aa: CASRKGQGNEKLFF; CDR3nt: TGTGCCAGCAGGAAGGGACAGGGGAATGAAAAACTGTTTTTT
v_gene: TRBV5-4; abundance: few; j_gene: TRBJ1-2; d_gene: TRBD1; CDR3aa: CASSTGTVNYGYTF; CDR3nt: TGTGCCAGCAGCACCGGGACAGTTAACTATGGCTACACCTTC
v_gene: TRBV30; abundance: NA; j_gene: TRBJ1-3; d_gene: NA; CDR3aa: CAWSVGVLSSGNTIYF; CDR3nt: TGTGCCTGGAGTGTAGGGGTATTAAGTTCTGGAAACACCATATATTTT
v_gene: TRBV16; abundance: NA; j_gene: TRBJ1-4; d_gene: TRBD1; CDR3aa: CASSRDRDNEKLFF; CDR3nt: TGTGCCAGCAGCCGGGACAGGGATAATGAAAAACTGTTTTTT
v_gene: TRBV7-9; abundance: NA; j_gene: TRBJ1-1; d_gene: NA; CDR3aa: CASLRGNTEAFF; CDR3nt: TGTGCCAGTCTTAGGGGGAACACTGAAGCTTTCTTT
v_gene: TRBV6-5; abundance: NA; j_gene: TRBJ1-1; d_gene: TRBD1; CDR3aa: CASREPRTGLTEAFF; CDR3nt: TGTGCCAGCAGGGAACCCAGGACAGGGCTTACTGAAGCTTTCTTT
v_gene: TRBV10-1; abundance: NA; j_gene: TRBJ2-3; d_gene: NA; CDR3aa: CASSASGGTDTQYF; CDR3nt: TGCGCCAGCAGTGCTAGTGGAGGCACAGATACGCAGTATTTT
v_gene: TRBV6-4; abundance: NA; j_gene: TRBJ1-1; d_gene: TRBD1; CDR3aa: CASSGPGQGHTEAFF; CDR3nt: TGTGCCAGCAGTGGCCCGGGACAGGGTCACACTGAAGCTTTCTTT
v_gene: TRBV19; abundance: NA; j_gene: TRBJ1-2; d_gene: TRBD1; CDR3aa: CASSIDRRGDRDGYTF; CDR3nt: TGTGCCAGTAGTATAGATCGGCGTGGGGACAGAGACGGCTACACCTTC
v_gene: TRBV7-9; abundance: NA; j_gene: TRBJ2-2; d_gene: NA; CDR3aa: CSSSLSSGAGELFF; CDR3nt: TGTTCCAGCAGCCTCAGTTCAGGGGCCGGGGAGCTGTTTTTT
v_gene: TRBV23-1; abundance: NA; j_gene: TRBJ1-3; d_gene: NA; CDR3aa: CASAFTGISGNTIYF; CDR3nt: TGCGCCAGCGCTTTCACAGGGATCTCTGGAAACACCATATATTTT
v_gene: TRBV9; abundance: once; j_gene: TRBJ2-1; d_gene: TRBD2; CDR3aa: CASSTPLAGGNNEQFF; CDR3nt: TGTGCCAGCAGCACACCACTAGCGGGGGGCAACAATGAGCAGTTCTTC
v_gene: TRBV4-3; abundance: NA; j_gene: TRBJ2-7; d_gene: NA; CDR3aa: CASSREWGLGAYEQYF; CDR3nt: TGCGCCAGCAGCCGAGAGTGGGGCCTGGGCGCCTACGAGCAGTACTTC
v_gene: TRBV5-1; abundance: NA; j_gene: TRBJ2-7; d_gene: NA; CDR3aa: CASSLDVSPLEQYF; CDR3nt: TGCGCCAGCAGCTTGGATGTGTCCCCCCTCGAGCAGTACTTC
v_gene: TRBV11-2; abundance: NA; j_gene: TRBJ2-7; d_gene: NA; CDR3aa: CASSSLSKQYF; CDR3nt: TGTGCCAGCAGCTCCCTAAGCAAGCAGTACTTC
v_gene: TRBV11-3; abundance: few; j_gene: TRBJ2-5; d_gene: TRBD2; CDR3aa: CASSPQLAGGLETQYF; CDR3nt: TGTGCCAGCAGCCCTCAACTAGCGGGGGGTTTAGAGACCCAGTACTTC
v_gene: TRBV11-2; abundance: once; j_gene: TRBJ2-2; d_gene: TRBD2; CDR3aa: CASSFNRGLAGGTGELFF; CDR3nt: TGTGCCAGCAGCTTTAACCGCGGCCTAGCGGGAGGGACCGGGGAGCTGTTTTTT
v_gene: TRBV4-3; abundance: NA; j_gene: TRBJ2-5; d_gene: TRBD2; CDR3aa: CASSQDWGLAGGGRETQYF; CDR3nt: TGCGCCAGCAGCCAAGATTGGGGACTAGCGGGAGGGGGGCGGGAGACCCAGTACTTC